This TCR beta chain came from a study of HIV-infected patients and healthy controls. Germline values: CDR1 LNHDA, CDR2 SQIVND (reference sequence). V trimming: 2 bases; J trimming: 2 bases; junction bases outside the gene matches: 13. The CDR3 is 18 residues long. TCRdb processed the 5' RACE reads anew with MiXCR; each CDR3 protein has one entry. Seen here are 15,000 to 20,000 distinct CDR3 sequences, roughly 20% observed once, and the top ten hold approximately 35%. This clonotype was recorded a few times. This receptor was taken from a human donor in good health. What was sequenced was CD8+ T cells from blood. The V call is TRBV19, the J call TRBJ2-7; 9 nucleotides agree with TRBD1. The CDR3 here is CASSITKGQGPSAYEQYF. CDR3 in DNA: TGTGCCAGTAGTATAACGAAAGGACAGGGGCCTTCTGCCTACGAGCAGTACTTC.